These 10 T cell receptor beta chains were sequenced from one sample in a study of neurological immune-mediated disorders (dated by TCRdb to the late 2010s). Library preparation was by 5' RACE. Reads for this sample came from an Illumina HiSeq 2500. The public reads were run again by TCRdb, first through fastp at Q25 and then through MiXCR, and only productive beta chains were kept. Duplicate CDR3 protein sequences are folded into a single record with the most common DNA and genes. This sample has 54,000 or so distinct CDR3 sequences in its table, and approximately 3.5% of those were observed once. The top ten constitute approximately 3.4% of the sample. Sequenced sample: PBMCs. Receptors were obtained from a woman under 40 with multiple sclerosis.

This clonotype was counted ten times or more. Here the CDR3 DNA reads TGCGCCAGCAGCCTCGACTCCCGTGGGGAGACCCAGTACTTC. It is translated as CASSLDSRGETQYF. This chain connects TRBV5-1 to TRBJ2-5; D not resolved. Trimming removed 4 bases from V and 5 bases from J, with 15 bases in between. The CDR3 has 14 residues. Germline V gene sequence: CDR1 SGHRS, CDR2 YFSETQ.

This clonotype was recorded at least ten times. This chain connects TRBV10-3 to TRBJ2-3; D perhaps matches TRBD1 (5 bases). The CDR3 spans 14 residues. The germline V and J ends were trimmed by 8 bases and 2 bases, with 14 bases remaining between them. Germline CDR1 and CDR2: ENHRY and SYGVKD. CDR3 amino acids: CAIAGQGSTDTQYF. For the CDR3, the DNA is TGTGCCATCGCTGGGCAGGGATCCACAGATACGCAGTATTTT.

This clonotype was detected ten times or more. This chain uses TRBV15 with TRBJ1-5; tentatively, D is TRBD1 (6 bases). V lost 5 bases and J lost 5, with 13 bases in between. This CDR3 spans 14 amino acids. From germline, CDR1 is LNHNV and CDR2 YYDKDF (reference sequence). The CDR3 sequence: CATSLTGGDQPQHF. The CDR3 coding sequence is TGTGCCACCAGCTTGACCGGGGGCGATCAGCCCCAGCATTTT.

The table lists this clonotype with many counts. The chain couples TRBV7-9 to TRBJ2-1, with TRBD2 as a possible D gene (6 bases). This CDR3 is built from 12 residues. Looked up from germline, CDR1 is SEHNR and CDR2 is FQNEAQ (reference sequence). V lost 7 bases, J lost 10 bases, and 14 bases lay in between. This CDR3 reads CASIELAEEQFF. The CDR3 DNA sequence: TGTGCCAGCATTGAACTAGCAGAGGAGCAGTTCTTC.

In this sample, this clonotype turned up many times. Here the CDR3 DNA reads TGCAGTGCTCCCGTACCCACACCGACTAGCTATTTTAACGAGCAGTTCTTC. It encodes CSAPVPTPTSYFNEQFF. The rearrangement joins TRBV20-1 to TRBJ2-1, with 7 bases lining up with TRBD2. With V trimmed by 5 bases and J by 10 bases, 23 bases remained unmatched. This CDR3 has 17 residues. Germline-derived CDR1 and CDR2 are DFQATT and SNEGSKA (reference sequence).

At least ten counts were recorded for this clonotype. The chain couples TRBV20-1 to TRBJ1-6; D is unresolved. Germline assignment: CDR1 DFQATT and CDR2 SNEGSKA (reference sequence). The CDR3 runs 13 residues. V dropped 3 bases and J dropped 12 bases, with 15 bases sitting between them. CDR3 sequence: CSASLDGVGPLHF. For the CDR3, the DNA is TGCAGTGCTAGCCTCGACGGAGTGGGACCCCTCCACTTT.

V usage is TRBV20-1 and J usage is TRBJ2-3; D is tentatively TRBD1 or TRBD2 (7 bases each). The CDR3 runs 13 residues. Germline CDR1 and CDR2: DFQATT and SNEGSKA (reference sequence). V was shortened by 0 bases and J by 8 bases, with 12 bases between the two germline ends. The CDR3 nucleotides are TGCAGTGCTAGAGACCAGGGGGGGCGTACGCAGTATTTT. Residues: CSARDQGGRTQYF.

The J gene is TRBJ2-3, the V gene TRBV15, with a tentative D call TRBD1 (5 bases). Germline values: CDR1 LNHNV, CDR2 YYDKDF (reference sequence). The CDR3 length is 14 residues. V lost 0 bases to trimming and J lost 6 bases, with 10 bases between them. In DNA form, the CDR3 reads TGTGCCACCAGCAGAGAAAAGGGGATCGATACGCAGTATTTT. This encodes CATSREKGIDTQYF.

In this sample, this clonotype turned up many times. CDR3 coding DNA: TGCAGTGCTAGTAGCTTCCAGGAGTCCTACGAGCAGTACTTC. This translates into CSASSFQESYEQYF. The V and J genes are TRBV20-1 and TRBJ2-7; D unclear. Germline V CDR1 and CDR2: DFQATT, SNEGSKA (reference sequence). The length of the CDR3 is 14 residues. Trimming took 3 bases from V and 1 from J, leaving 13 bases between them.

This clonotype was detected ten times or more. The chain joins TRBV4-3 to TRBJ2-7; no clear D. The CDR3 is made up of 14 amino acids. Deletions cut 1 base from V and 7 bases from J, with 14 bases between. CDR1 and CDR2 (germline): LGHNA, YSLEER. The CDR3 region is CASSQANRAREQYF. The CDR3 region has the DNA TGCGCCAGCAGCCAAGCGAACCGGGCGCGGGAGCAGTACTTC.